The sequence of this TCR beta chain was determined in a study of T cells in Graves' hyperthyroidism and ophthalmopathy. Study results and caveats: Blood shared most expanded thyroid clonotypes above 0.001. It was a median roughly 6.5 months before onset that the model predicted ophthalmopathy.

Amplification yielded TCR beta CDR3 regions, with RNA transcripts as the source. HTBI primers drove first-round RT-PCR of the TCR CDR3. TCRdb fed the multiplex PCR reads into MiXCR, producing one record per CDR3 protein. This repertoire shows a few hundred thousand distinct CDR3 sequences, roughly 13% found once; its top ten account for roughly 33%. About this clonotype: As yet, its antigen is unknown.

Extraction of PBMCs used about 9.2 ml of fresh peripheral blood. Sample: blood. The clonotype was recovered from a middle-aged woman with Graves' ophthalmopathy.

The CDR3 loop reads CASSVDRAYEGYTF. In DNA form, the CDR3 reads TGTGCCAGCAGCGTAGACAGGGCCTACGAGGGCTACACCTTC. V gene TRBV9 combines with J gene TRBJ1-2, with D perhaps matching TRBD1 (6 bases). Trimming left V 0 bases short and J 8 bases short, with 14 bases between. The CDR3 is made up of 14 amino acids. The germline V gene has CDR1 SGDLS and CDR2 YYNGEE.